One and the same sample provided the 21 T cell receptor beta chains below, sequenced in a study of CD8+CD57+ T cells in acquired aplastic anemia. Researchers used genomic DNA as the template to profile TCR beta VDJ and CDR3. TCRdb re-called the reads with MiXCR, one entry per CDR3 protein. The table lists approximately 380,000 distinct CDR3 sequences, roughly 64% of them singletons. Specimen: sorted CD4+, CD8+, or CD8+CD57+ T cells (not recorded which) from PBMCs. The receptors were gathered from a human donor in good health, serving as a control.

Concerning this clonotype: Sequence at one end of the junction differs from germline and may be a read error. The chain is built from TRBV9 and TRBJ1-2; D call uncertain. The CDR3 spans 12 residues. Germline lookup yields CDR1 SGDLS and CDR2 YYNGEE. The CDR3 coding sequence is TGCGCCGTTGGTGCGAGGAGCGTTGGCTACACCTTC. Translating gives CAVGARSVGYTF.

The table lists this clonotype with many counts. The J gene is TRBJ1-3, the V gene TRBV13, with TRBD1 matching over 7 bases. Germline lookup yields CDR1 PRHDT and CDR2 FYEKMQ (reference sequence). The CDR3 sequence is 16 residues long. V lost 5 bases and J lost 0; bases outside the gene matches: 7. CDR3 sequence reads: CASSPARDSSGNTIYF. CDR3 nucleotide sequence: TGTGCCAGCAGCCCAGCCCGGGACAGCTCTGGAAACACCATATATTTT.

The chain uses TRBV5-5 and TRBJ1-1, with D hard to call. Per germline, CDR1 SGHKS and CDR2 YYEKEE (reference sequence). The CDR3 runs to 15 residues. The germline V and J ends were trimmed by 9 bases and 2 bases, with 20 bases remaining between them. Written as DNA, the CDR3 is TGTGCCACCTCAAGGCCCAGTTCACCAAACACTGAAGCTTTCTTT. Amino acid sequence: CATSRPSSPNTEAFF.

This chain connects TRBV15 to TRBJ2-1; 9 bases align to TRBD1. In germline, CDR1 is LNHNV, CDR2 YYDKDF (reference sequence). This CDR3 region has 13 residues. J lost 8 bases, V lost 3 bases, and 2 bases had no gene match. The CDR3 DNA reads TGTGCCACCAGCAGGGACAGGGGCCATGAGCAGTTCTTC. Its protein product is CATSRDRGHEQFF.

The V call is TRBV5-1, the J call TRBJ1-6; no firm D call. The CDR3 runs to 15 residues. The germline V gene has CDR1 SGHRS and CDR2 YFSETQ. V lost 2 bases, J lost 10 bases, and 16 bases lay in between. CDR3 protein: CASSLPGPRMSPLHF. CDR3 sequence (DNA): TGCGCCAGCAGCTTACCAGGACCGAGGATGTCACCCCTCCACTTT.

This sequence joins TRBV29-1 and TRBJ2-6; D gene unclear. In germline, CDR1 is SQVTM, CDR2 ANQGSEA. The CDR3 runs 15 residues. The V end lost 6 bases, the J end lost 2 bases, and 14 bases lay between the germline ends. The CDR3, as DNA: TGCAGCGTAGTCCAAGGGTTCCCTGGGGCCAACGTCCTGACTTTC. This encodes CSVVQGFPGANVLTF.

There are many counts of this clonotype. J is TRBJ2-2 and V is TRBV11-2; no clear D. CDR3 length equals 14 residues. Germline CDR1 reads SGHAT; CDR2 reads FQNNGV. V lost 4 bases to trimming and J lost 2 bases, with 8 bases between them. CDR3 loop: CASSYSFNTGELFF. CDR3 DNA sequence: TGTGCCAGCAGCTACAGCTTTAACACCGGGGAGCTGTTTTTT.

V gene TRBV6-6 combines with J gene TRBJ1-1, with unresolved D. Germline lookup yields CDR1 MNHNY and CDR2 SVGAGI (reference sequence). The V end was cut by 5 bases, the J end by 4 bases, with 11 bases between. The CDR3 is 13 residues long. CDR3 in DNA: TGTGCCAGCAGTACTGGGTATCGCACTGAAGCTTTCTTT. Translated, it gives CASSTGYRTEAFF.

The chain carries TRBV5-1 and TRBJ2-6; D is perhaps TRBD2 (6 bases). Germline CDR1 reads SGHRS; CDR2 reads YFSETQ. V was shortened by 1 base and J by 9 bases, with 14 bases between the two germline ends. This CDR3 is built from 15 residues. The CDR3 reads CASSLSGHGNNVLTF. The CDR3 nucleotides read TGCGCCAGCAGCTTGAGCGGGCACGGGAACAACGTCCTGACTTTC.

For this clonotype: Mismatch with germline at one junction end may stem from a read error. This chain links TRBV7-2 with TRBJ2-7; D gene ambiguous. The length of the CDR3 is 14 residues. CDR1 is SGHTA and CDR2 is FQGNSA in the germline V gene. The CDR3 region has the DNA TGTGCCAGCAGCTTAGCGCCAACCGTTAATCAGCCGCAGTTC. The encoded protein is CASSLAPTVNQPQF.

This clonotype was detected only once. No conserved phenylalanine or tryptophan ends this CDR3, so it is likely a read error. The limits of the CDR3 on the DNA are not certain, so only TCRdb's listed CDR3 is given. The chain's CDR3 is CASSFHADTDGYT. This chain links TRBV7-9 with TRBJ1-1. Germline V gives CDR1 SEHNR, CDR2 FQNEAQ (reference sequence). The CDR3 is 13 amino acids in total, end residues counted.

DNA of the CDR3: TGTGCCACCAAACTACGCGGGGACGCAACCTACGAGCAGTACTTC. It encodes CATKLRGDATYEQYF. The chain has TRBV10-3 and TRBJ2-7; TRBD2 might be the D (6 bases). The V and J ends lost 10 bases and 2 bases respectively, with 21 bases between them. Germline V gene sequence: CDR1 ENHRY, CDR2 SYGVKD. CDR3 length: 15 residues.

Notes on this clonotype: One end of the junction is discordant with germline, which a read error may explain. CDR3 loop: CASSLGPPNTEAF. CDR3 nucleotide sequence: TGTGCCAGCAGCTTAGGTCCACCAAACACTGAAGCTTTC. The chain couples TRBV7-2 to TRBJ1-6; D uncertain. The CDR3 covers 13 residues. Germline lookup yields CDR1 SGHTA and CDR2 FQGNSA.

This clonotype has ten or more counts. The gene calls are TRBV6-6 and TRBJ1-6, with D possibly being TRBD1 (6 bases). Between the trimmed V and J ends, which lost 6 bases and 8 bases, there was a span of 14 bases. This CDR3 spans 14 amino acids. Germline CDR1 MNHNY, CDR2 SVGAGI (reference sequence). DNA for the CDR3: TGTGCCAGCAGGGGGGCAGGGGCCGATTCACCCCTCCACTTT. As protein: CASRGAGADSPLHF.

The V gene is TRBV7-8, the J gene TRBJ2-7; D is possibly TRBD2 (6 bases). CDR1 and CDR2 from the germline V gene are SGHVS and FQNEAQ. Trimming removed 5 bases from V and 5 bases from J, with 19 bases in between. The CDR3 has 15 amino acids. The CDR3 DNA reads as TGTGCCAGCAGCCTACCGGGACGGACTACCCACGAGCAGTACTTC. Protein: CASSLPGRTTHEQYF. Complete variable domain (other parts from reference TRBV7-8 and TRBJ2-7): GAGVSQSPRYKVAKRGQDVALRCDPISGHVSLFWYQQALGQGPEFLTYFQNEAQLDKSGLPSDRFFAERPEGSVSTLKIQRTQQEDSAVYLCASSLPGRTTHEQYFGPGTRLTVT.

The chain joins TRBV10-3 to TRBJ2-2; TRBD1 aligns across 9 bases. Trimming cost V 4 bases and J 7 bases; bases outside gene matches: 16. The CDR3 has 18 residues. Germline loops: CDR1 ENHRY, CDR2 SYGVKD. CDR3 sequence reads: CAISAIEGQGTLVGELFF. The CDR3 DNA is TGTGCCATCAGTGCTATTGAAGGACAGGGGACTCTTGTCGGGGAGCTGTTTTTT.

The genes are TRBV11-2 and TRBJ1-1, with D unresolved. The CDR3 consists of 13 residues. Germline loops: CDR1 SGHAT, CDR2 FQNNGV. Trimming pared 8 bases from V and 1 base from J, leaving 11 bases between. The chain's CDR3 is CASRREGNTEAFF. CDR3 nucleotides: TGTGCCAGCCGCCGAGAGGGGAACACTGAAGCTTTCTTT.

This clonotype was seen at least ten times. CDR3 region: CASSQEPGTSYGYTF. CDR3 in DNA: TGCGCCAGCAGCCAAGAACCGGGAACCTCCTATGGCTACACCTTC. The chain couples TRBV4-3 to TRBJ1-2, with D uncertain. V lost 0 bases, J lost 4 bases, and 12 bases lay in between. Looked up from germline, CDR1 is LGHNA and CDR2 is YSLEER. The CDR3 has 15 residues.

This clonotype was counted ten times or more. The gene calls are TRBV20-1 and TRBJ1-2; D gene uncertain. Trimming left V 6 bases short and J 9 bases short, with 32 bases between. The CDR3 is 17 residues long. Looked up from germline, CDR1 is DFQATT and CDR2 is SNEGSKA (reference sequence). This chain's CDR3 is CSANPPGSRASGYSYTF. The CDR3 coding sequence is TGCAGTGCCAACCCCCCTGGCAGCCGGGCATCTGGGTATAGCTACACCTTC.

This clonotype was found many times. The gene calls are TRBV9 and TRBJ2-3, with D tentatively TRBD1 (6 bases). Germline CDR1 and CDR2: SGDLS and YYNGEE. V was pared by 0 bases and J by 0 bases, with 11 bases between. The CDR3 runs 16 residues. The CDR3: CASSVGGQTSTDTQYF. The CDR3, as DNA: TGTGCCAGCAGCGTAGGGGGGCAGACTAGCACAGATACGCAGTATTTT.

This clonotype came up many times. V gene TRBV10-3 combines with J gene TRBJ1-1; no clear D. This CDR3 has 12 amino acids. V was shortened by 11 bases and J by 7 bases, with 17 bases between the two germline ends. Per the germline V gene, CDR1 is ENHRY and CDR2 is SYGVKD. CDR3 coding DNA: TGTGCCTCAAGGGCGGGTCTCGGTGAAGCTTTCTTT. This codes for CASRAGLGEAFF.